The next 24 T cell receptor beta chains were all read from a single sample in a study of regulatory T cells in long-lasting Graves disease. Investigators prepared the TCR beta libraries by applying iRepertoire HTBI primers and Arm-PCR of CDR3 regions. Each CDR3 protein gets one entry after TCRdb re-called the multiplex PCR reads with MiXCR. The sample lists 300,000 to 450,000 distinct CDR3 sequences, roughly 16% occurring once. Noted time point: newly diagnosed GD, antithyroid drugs for less than 3 months. After RNA was extracted from PBMCs, the TCR library was made from it. Sequenced material: peripheral blood mononuclear cells (PBMCs), taken at new diagnosis, from a patient treated with antithyroid drugs. The source of these receptors is a female donor with Graves disease.

CDR3 protein: CASSGYTGSQPQHF. The CDR3 bases are TGTGCCAGCAGTGGCTACACAGGGAGTCAGCCCCAGCATTTT. The rearrangement links TRBV12-3 or TRBV12-4 to TRBJ1-5; perhaps TRBD1 as D (6 bases). V was shortened by 5 bases and J by 6 bases, with 14 bases between the two germline ends. This CDR3 has 14 amino acids.

This clonotype was recorded many times. The CDR3, as DNA: TGTGCCAGCAGCCACGAGGGGACCACACACAATGAGCAGTTCTTC. It encodes CASSHEGTTHNEQFF. The genes are TRBV7-2 and TRBJ2-1, with D perhaps being TRBD1 or TRBD2 (5 bases each). V was trimmed by 5 bases and J by 5 bases, leaving 16 bases between them. CDR3 size: 15 residues. Germline CDR1 SGHTA, CDR2 FQGNSA.

This clonotype came up many times. The V call is TRBV7-9, the J call TRBJ2-2; TRBD1 is a possible D gene (5 bases). In germline, CDR1 is SEHNR, CDR2 FQNEAQ (reference sequence). The CDR3 totals 15 residues. V lost 1 base and J lost 4, with 10 bases in between. CDR3: CASSLDRTLTGELFF. In DNA, the CDR3 is TGTGCCAGCAGCTTAGACAGGACGCTCACCGGGGAGCTGTTTTTT.

CDR3 in amino acids: CASQIGQGTDTQYF. CDR3 DNA sequence: TGTGCCAGCCAGATTGGACAGGGCACAGATACGCAGTATTTT. This chain joins TRBV12-3 or TRBV12-4 and TRBJ2-3; 7 positions agree with TRBD1. J lost 1 base, V lost 8 bases, and 6 bases had no gene match. The CDR3 contains 14 residues.

This clonotype was counted at least ten times. CDR3 in amino acids: CASSPGQFPPGELFF. The CDR3, as DNA: TGTGCCAGCAGCCCAGGACAGTTTCCCCCCGGGGAGCTGTTTTTT. The V call is TRBV7-9, the J call TRBJ2-2, with a weak D call TRBD1 (6 bases). V was cut by 5 bases and J by 6 bases, with 16 bases left in between. This CDR3 comprises 15 residues. The germline gives CDR1 SEHNR, CDR2 FQNEAQ (reference sequence).

At least ten counts were recorded for this clonotype. This chain links TRBV10-3 with TRBJ2-7, with a tentative D call TRBD1 (6 bases). The CDR3 extends over 15 amino acids. The V gene's germline CDR1 is ENHRY and CDR2 SYGVKD. Trimming cost V 4 bases and J 4 bases, with 17 bases left between them. CDR3 residues: CAISAYRDLEYEQYF. CDR3 bases: TGTGCCATCAGTGCTTACAGGGATTTAGAGTACGAGCAGTACTTC.

This clonotype was observed many times. The V call is TRBV9, the J call TRBJ2-1; D is unclear. Germline loops: CDR1 SGDLS, CDR2 YYNGEE. The CDR3 loop spans 15 amino acids. V dropped 2 bases and J dropped 3 bases, with 12 bases sitting between them. The CDR3 sequence is CASSVNPEDYNEQFF. The DNA for the CDR3 is TGTGCCAGCAGCGTTAACCCAGAGGACTACAATGAGCAGTTCTTC.

This clonotype has at least ten counts. The CDR3 DNA sequence: TGTGCCAGCACCGAGGGAACCCTCCTCACAGATACGCAGTATTTT. It encodes CASTEGTLLTDTQYF. V and J are TRBV2 and TRBJ2-3, with D maybe TRBD2 (5 bases). The V end was cut by 7 bases, the J end by 2 bases, with 16 bases between. CDR1 SNHLY and CDR2 FYNNEI come from the germline V gene. The CDR3 contains 15 residues.

This clonotype occurred many times. The V and J genes are TRBV5-1 and TRBJ1-3, with 9 bases fitting TRBD1. Germline CDR1 and CDR2: SGHRS and YFSETQ. The length of the CDR3 is 16 residues. Trimming at V came to 2 bases and at J to 7 bases, leaving 10 bases not matched to a gene. DNA of the CDR3: TGCGCCAGCAGCTTCGCTGGACAGGGGAGGTCGAACACCATATATTTT. It encodes CASSFAGQGRSNTIYF.

For this clonotype: A much larger clone differs from this one at a single base, so this may be a read error. This chain uses TRBV6-5 with TRBJ2-7; the D gene could be TRBD1 or TRBD2 (5 bases each). V was clipped by 4 bases and J by 2 bases, with 12 bases between them. The CDR3 has 14 residues. Germline CDR1 is MNHEY and CDR2 is SVGAGI. This CDR3 is CASSCAPGPYEQYF. The DNA of the CDR3 is TGTGCCAGCAGTTGCGCCCCGGGGCCCTACGAGCAGTACTTC.

At least ten counts were recorded for this clonotype. This sequence joins TRBV24-1 and TRBJ2-1; a weak D match, TRBD2 (5 bases). Per the germline V gene, CDR1 is KGHDR and CDR2 is SFDVKD. CDR3 length: 15 amino acids. V lost 6 bases, J lost 8 bases, and 19 bases lay in between. The CDR3 protein is CATSPTLGRGYEQFF. CDR3 in DNA: TGTGCCACCAGTCCGACCCTCGGAAGAGGGTATGAGCAGTTCTTC.

This clonotype occurred many times. The genes are TRBV11-2 and TRBJ2-5, with 10 bases that match TRBD1. The ends lost 3 bases at V and 4 bases at J; junction bases unmatched: 11. The CDR3 consists of 17 residues. Germline CDR1 SGHAT, CDR2 FQNNGV. CDR3 loop: CASSFGPGTGVTETQYF. In nucleotides, the CDR3 is TGTGCCAGCAGCTTCGGTCCCGGGACAGGGGTGACAGAGACCCAGTACTTC.

This clonotype was seen ten or more times. The rearrangement joins TRBV29-1 to TRBJ1-2, with unresolved D. The CDR3 covers 14 residues. Germline V gene sequence: CDR1 SQVTM, CDR2 ANQGSEA. The ends were cut back, 4 bases at V and 7 bases at J, with 19 bases in the middle. The CDR3 sequence is CSVGPYPHKAGYTF. CDR3 nucleotide sequence: TGCAGCGTTGGACCTTATCCGCACAAGGCTGGCTACACCTTC.

This clonotype was found a few times. The chain carries TRBV4-3 and TRBJ2-3; D unclear. The CDR3 contains 14 residues. V lost 3 bases to trimming and J lost 3 bases, with 10 bases between them. Germline loops: CDR1 LGHNA, CDR2 YSLEER. The CDR3 DNA is TGCGCCAGCAGCCAGGATACTGGAACAGATACGCAGTATTTT. This codes for CASSQDTGTDTQYF.

This clonotype has a count of ten or more. J is TRBJ2-1 and V is TRBV7-8; possibly TRBD1 or TRBD2 for D (5 bases each). V lost 3 bases to trimming and J lost 3 bases, with 18 bases between them. Germline assignment: CDR1 SGHVS and CDR2 FQNEAQ. The CDR3 runs to 17 residues. CDR3 region: CASSFRAVFGGYNEQFF. CDR3 nucleotides: TGTGCCAGCAGCTTTCGGGCAGTATTTGGGGGCTACAATGAGCAGTTCTTC.

In its sample, this clonotype was seen many times. The V call is TRBV9, the J call TRBJ2-3; D tentatively reads TRBD1 or TRBD2 (5 bases each). The CDR3 runs to 19 residues. CDR1 SGDLS and CDR2 YYNGEE come from the germline V gene. Trimming took 2 bases from V and 0 from J, leaving 22 bases between them. The chain's CDR3 is CASSVMYGADWKSTDTQYF. The CDR3 DNA reads TGTGCCAGCAGCGTGATGTACGGGGCCGACTGGAAAAGCACAGATACGCAGTATTTT.

This clonotype was counted ten times or more. This rearrangement joins TRBV7-6 to TRBJ2-5, with 11 bases identical to TRBD2. The junction had 10 bases not matched to a gene; V was cut back by 2 bases and J by 5 bases. This CDR3 is 17 amino acids long. Germline V lookup: CDR1 SGHVS, CDR2 FNYEAQ. This chain's CDR3 is CASSLLTSGRIGETQYF. The CDR3, as DNA: TGTGCCAGCAGCTTATTAACTAGCGGGAGAATCGGGGAGACCCAGTACTTC.

This clonotype was counted at least ten times. V gene TRBV27 combines with J gene TRBJ2-1; a possible D gene is TRBD2 (6 bases). CDR1 MNHEY and CDR2 SMNVEV come from the germline V gene (reference sequence). This CDR3 region has 12 residues. V was trimmed by 6 bases and J by 16 bases, leaving 19 bases between them. The chain's CDR3 is CASSSAGTLEFF. As DNA, the CDR3 is TGTGCCAGCAGCAGCGCGGGGACCCTGGAATTCTTC.

For this clonotype: A read error may be the cause here, since a much bigger clone is one base away. The V and J genes are TRBV4-1 and TRBJ2-1; D may be TRBD1 (7 bases). Per the germline V gene, CDR1 is MGHRA and CDR2 is YSYEKL. The CDR3 extends over 16 amino acids. Between the trimmed V and J ends, which lost 2 bases and 13 bases, there was a span of 24 bases. CDR3 DNA sequence: TGCGCCAGCAGCCAATCCCGACAGGGAGGCCAAGAGACCCAGTTCTTC. As protein: CASSQSRQGGQETQFF.

This clonotype has a count of ten or more. The chain couples TRBV4-1 to TRBJ2-1; D tentatively fits TRBD1 or TRBD2 (6 bases each). This CDR3 has 16 residues. Germline loops: CDR1 MGHRA, CDR2 YSYEKL. Trimming took 5 bases from V and 5 from J, leaving 19 bases between them. CDR3 bases: TGCGCCAGCAGCTACAAGGGGTGGGGGGCTGACAATGAGCAGTTCTTC. Protein sequence: CASSYKGWGADNEQFF.

There are many counts of this clonotype. The J gene is TRBJ2-5, the V gene TRBV6-2 or TRBV6-3, with D perhaps matching TRBD2 (6 bases). Germline V gene sequence: CDR1 MNHEY, CDR2 SVGEGT. Deletions cut 5 bases from V and 2 bases from J, with 12 bases between. This CDR3 is 14 amino acids long. The CDR3: CASSIWAGQETQYF. DNA for the CDR3: TGTGCCAGCAGTATCTGGGCGGGGCAAGAGACCCAGTACTTC.

This clonotype was picked up a small number of times. The chain couples TRBV9 to TRBJ2-3, with 10 bases fitting TRBD2. The CDR3 extends over 14 amino acids. Germline CDR1 reads SGDLS; CDR2 reads YYNGEE. V dropped 7 bases and J dropped 6; count of bases not matched to a gene: 8. DNA for the CDR3: TGTGCCAGCGAGCGGGAGGGCCTTTCCGATACGCAGTATTTT. It encodes CASEREGLSDTQYF.

Concerning this clonotype: It differs at one base from a far larger clone, so likely a read error. The chain combines TRBV11-2 with TRBJ1-1; D gene uncertain. This CDR3 has 15 residues. The V end was cut by 3 bases, the J end by 1 base, with 12 bases between. The V gene's germline CDR1 is SGHAT and CDR2 FQNNGV. The CDR3 region is CASSLRSAGNTEAFF. CDR3 in DNA: TGTGCCAGCAGCTTGCGATCGGCCGGGAACACTGAAGCTTTCTTT.

This clonotype was recorded many times. CDR3 in DNA: TGTGCCAGCAGCTTAATTTCCTCGGTGGTCTACGAGCAGTACTTC. It specifies CASSLISSVVYEQYF. The genes are TRBV11-1 and TRBJ2-7; no definite D call. This CDR3 region has 15 residues. Germline CDR1 reads SGHAT; CDR2 reads FQDESV (reference sequence). V lost 2 bases, J lost 3 bases, and 14 bases lay in between. The whole variable domain, remainder taken from reference TRBV11-1 and TRBJ2-7, is EAEVAQSPRYKITEKSQAVAFWCDPISGHATLYWYRQILGQGPELLVQFQDESVVDDSQLPKDRFSAERLKGVDSTLKIQPAELGDSAMYLCASSLISSVVYEQYFGPGTRLTVT.